This T cell receptor beta chain was profiled in a study of early T cells in non-severe SARS-CoV-2 infection listed by TCRdb under 2021. Turning to the overall study: Because TCR sequencing relied on bulk RNA taken from unsorted whole blood, pairing of alpha and beta chains was not possible.

This clonotype was observed a few times. Its antigen specificity is not known. No base qualities exist here, and no much larger clone lies one base off it. Set within a cohort of healthcare workers in London, UK, this nested case-control study involved weekly PCR testing of nasopharyngeal swabs along with blood sampling. Healthcare workers were enrolled in the week of the UK lockdown, from 23 to 31 March 2020, and were followed every week for up to roughly 15 weeks. Library prep was done by 5' RACE. TCRdb shows the sequencer as NextSeq 500. The TCR library protocol attached unique molecular identifiers to individual cDNA molecules to correct for sequencing error and PCR bias. TCR alpha and beta chains were both sequenced, and the abundances of alpha and beta sequences in each sample were closely correlated with each other. In the original analysis: V gene, J gene and CDR3 annotation of TCR sequences was performed with Decombinator V4. Expanded TCRs were defined as changing significantly between any two time points under a Poisson model with p below 0.0001. TCR abundances were normalised to the total number of TCRs sequenced per sample and expressed as counts per million. A search of VDJdb, accessed on 1 November 2021, was run for TCRs annotated to CMV, EBV and SARS-CoV-2, with TCRs annotated for multiple antigens excluded. In-frame beta chains were kept once TCRdb had trimmed the public reads at Q25 with fastp and called clones with MiXCR. Every entry covers one CDR3 protein and lists the most common genes and DNA from its rows. The V and J calls reflect TCRdb's pipeline rather than the authors' work. This sample is represented by some 87,000 distinct CDR3 sequences; about 12% of them were singletons. The top ten clonotypes cover under 3% of the sample.

Overall study outcomes, separate from this receptor: VDJdb matching was skewed toward anti-spike CD8 responses, so virus-specific expansions were likely underestimated and private and CD4 specificities were missed.

The specimen was whole blood. The sequence was collected from an adult who was a healthcare worker with PCR-confirmed SARS-CoV-2 infection or an uninfected control (not recorded which).

This receptor has the CDR3 CASSFQAYGYTF. The DNA sequence is TGTGCCAGCAGTTTTCAGGCCTATGGCTACACCTTC. The chain is assembled from TRBV28 and TRBJ1-2; the D gene assignment is ambiguous. Inclusive of the bounding cysteine and phenylalanine, the CDR3 is 12 residues long. Here the CDR3 DNA is all that survives: 36 bases in frame from base 1. V was cut back by 3 bases and J by 4 bases, leaving a gap of 6 bases between them. Based on the germline V gene, the CDR1 and CDR2 sequences are MDHEN and SYDVKM.